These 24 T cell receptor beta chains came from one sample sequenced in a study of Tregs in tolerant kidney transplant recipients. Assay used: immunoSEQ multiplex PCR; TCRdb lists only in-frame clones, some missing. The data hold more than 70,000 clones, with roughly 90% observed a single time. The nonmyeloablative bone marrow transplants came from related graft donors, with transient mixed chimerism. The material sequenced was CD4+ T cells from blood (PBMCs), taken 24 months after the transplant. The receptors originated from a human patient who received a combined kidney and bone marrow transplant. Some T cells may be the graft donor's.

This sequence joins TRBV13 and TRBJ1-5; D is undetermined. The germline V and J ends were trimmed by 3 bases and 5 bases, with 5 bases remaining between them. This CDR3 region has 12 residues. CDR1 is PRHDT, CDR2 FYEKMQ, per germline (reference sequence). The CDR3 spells CASSFIHQPQHF. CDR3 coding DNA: TGTGCCAGCAGCTTCATCCATCAGCCCCAGCATTTT.

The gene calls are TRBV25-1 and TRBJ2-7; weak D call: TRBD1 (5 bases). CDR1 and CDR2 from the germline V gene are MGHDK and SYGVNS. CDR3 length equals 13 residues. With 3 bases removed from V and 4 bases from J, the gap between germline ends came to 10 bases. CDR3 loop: CASSDPQGYEQYF. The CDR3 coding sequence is TGTGCCAGCAGTGACCCTCAGGGATACGAGCAGTACTTC.

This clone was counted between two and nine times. CDR3 in DNA: TGTGCCATCAGTGAGTGGGGGACACTCTACGAGCAGTACTTC. Translated, it gives CAISEWGTLYEQYF. This rearrangement joins TRBV10-3 to TRBJ2-7; maybe TRBD1 (6 bases). Per germline, CDR1 ENHRY and CDR2 SYGVKD. The germline V and J ends were trimmed by 1 base and 3 bases, with 10 bases remaining between them. The CDR3 has 14 amino acids.

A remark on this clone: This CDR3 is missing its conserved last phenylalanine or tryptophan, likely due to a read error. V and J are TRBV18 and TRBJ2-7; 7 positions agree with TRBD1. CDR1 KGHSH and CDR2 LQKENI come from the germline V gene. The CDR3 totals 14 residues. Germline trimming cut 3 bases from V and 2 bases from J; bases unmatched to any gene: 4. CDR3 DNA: TGTGCCAGCTCACCGGGACAGACCCCCTACGAGCAGTACCTC. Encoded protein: CASSPGQTPYEQYL.

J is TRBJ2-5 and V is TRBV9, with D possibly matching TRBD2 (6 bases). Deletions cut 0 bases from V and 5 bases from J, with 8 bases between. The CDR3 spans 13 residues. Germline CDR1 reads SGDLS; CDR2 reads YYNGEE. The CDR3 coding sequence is TGTGCCAGCAGCGTAGACGCGGGGGAGACCCAGTACTTC. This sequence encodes CASSVDAGETQYF.

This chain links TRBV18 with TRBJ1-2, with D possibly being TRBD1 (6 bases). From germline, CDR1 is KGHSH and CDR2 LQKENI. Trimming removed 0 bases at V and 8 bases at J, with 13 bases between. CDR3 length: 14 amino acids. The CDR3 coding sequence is TGTGCCAGCTCACCACCGTCAGGGGAAGGAGGCTACACCTTC. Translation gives CASSPPSGEGGYTF.

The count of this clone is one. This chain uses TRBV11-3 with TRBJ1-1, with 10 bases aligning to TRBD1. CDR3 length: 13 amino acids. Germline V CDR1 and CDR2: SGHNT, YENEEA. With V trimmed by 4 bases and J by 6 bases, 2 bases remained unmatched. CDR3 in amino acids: CASSSTGGSEAFF. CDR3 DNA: TGTGCCAGCAGCTCGACAGGGGGCTCTGAAGCTTTCTTT.

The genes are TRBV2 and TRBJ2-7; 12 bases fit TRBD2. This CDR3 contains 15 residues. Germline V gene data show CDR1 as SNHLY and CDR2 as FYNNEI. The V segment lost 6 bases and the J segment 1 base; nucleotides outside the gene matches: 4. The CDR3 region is CASRALAGGSYEQYF. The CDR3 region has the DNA TGTGCCAGCAGGGCACTAGCGGGAGGTTCCTACGAGCAGTACTTC.

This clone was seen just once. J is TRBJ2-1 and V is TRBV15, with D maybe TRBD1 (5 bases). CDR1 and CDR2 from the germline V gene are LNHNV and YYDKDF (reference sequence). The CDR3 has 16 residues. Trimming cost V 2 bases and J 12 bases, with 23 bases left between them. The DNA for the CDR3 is TGTGCCACCAGCAGACAAACAGGAATAACAATGAATAGGCAGTTCTTC. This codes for CATSRQTGITMNRQFF. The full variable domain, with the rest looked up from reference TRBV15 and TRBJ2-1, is DAMVIQNPRYQVTQFGKPVTLSCSQTLNHNVMYWYQQKSSQAPKLLFHYYDKDFNNEADTPDNFQSRRPNTSFCFLDIRSPGLGDTAMYLCATSRQTGITMNRQFFGPGTRLTVL.

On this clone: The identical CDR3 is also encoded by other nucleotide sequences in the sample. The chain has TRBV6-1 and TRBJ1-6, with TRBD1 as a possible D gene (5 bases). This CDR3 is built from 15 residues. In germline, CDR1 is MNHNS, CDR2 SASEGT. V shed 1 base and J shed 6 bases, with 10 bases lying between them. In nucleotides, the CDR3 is TGTGCCAGCAGTGAAGGTGGGGGACTTAATTCACCCCTCCACTTT. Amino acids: CASSEGGGLNSPLHF.

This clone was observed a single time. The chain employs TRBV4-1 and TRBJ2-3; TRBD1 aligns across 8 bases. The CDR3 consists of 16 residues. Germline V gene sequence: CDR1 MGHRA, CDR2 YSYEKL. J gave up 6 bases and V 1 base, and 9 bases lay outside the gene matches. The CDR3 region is CASSQGIGQGSDTQYF. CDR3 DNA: TGCGCCAGCAGCCAAGGAATCGGACAGGGATCGGATACGCAGTATTTT.

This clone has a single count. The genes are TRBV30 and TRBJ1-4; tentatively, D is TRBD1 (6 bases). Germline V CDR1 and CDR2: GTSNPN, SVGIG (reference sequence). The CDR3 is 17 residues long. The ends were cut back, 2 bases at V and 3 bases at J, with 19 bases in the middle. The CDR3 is CAWSPGVGNKANEKLFF. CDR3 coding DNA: TGTGCCTGGAGTCCAGGGGTAGGGAATAAGGCTAATGAAAAACTGTTTTTT.

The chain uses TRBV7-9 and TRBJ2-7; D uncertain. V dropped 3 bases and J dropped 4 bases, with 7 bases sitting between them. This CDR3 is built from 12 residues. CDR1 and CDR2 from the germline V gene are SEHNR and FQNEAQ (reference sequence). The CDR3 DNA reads TGTGCCAGCAGCTTTAGTGGTTACGAGCAGTACTTC. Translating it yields CASSFSGYEQYF.

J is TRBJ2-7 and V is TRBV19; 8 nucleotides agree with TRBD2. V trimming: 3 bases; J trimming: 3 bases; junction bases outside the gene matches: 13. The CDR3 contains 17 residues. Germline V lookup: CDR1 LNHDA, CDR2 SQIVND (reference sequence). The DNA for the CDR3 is TGTGCCAGTAGTATTAGCGGGGCTAGCGGAGAAGTCTACGAGCAGTACTTC. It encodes CASSISGASGEVYEQYF.

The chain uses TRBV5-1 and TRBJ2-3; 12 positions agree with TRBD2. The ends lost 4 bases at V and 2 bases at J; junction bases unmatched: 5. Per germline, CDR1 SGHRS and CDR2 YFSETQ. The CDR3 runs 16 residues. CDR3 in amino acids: CASSIPSGGATDTQYF. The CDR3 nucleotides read TGCGCCAGCAGCATCCCTAGCGGGGGGGCCACAGATACGCAGTATTTT.

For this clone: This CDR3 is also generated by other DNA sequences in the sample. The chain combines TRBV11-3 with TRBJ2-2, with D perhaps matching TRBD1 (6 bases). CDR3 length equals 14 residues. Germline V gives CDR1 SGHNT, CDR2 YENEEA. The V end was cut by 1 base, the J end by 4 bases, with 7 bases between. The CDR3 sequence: CASSLGTVTGELFF. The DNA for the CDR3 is TGTGCCAGCAGCTTAGGGACAGTCACCGGGGAGCTGTTTTTT.

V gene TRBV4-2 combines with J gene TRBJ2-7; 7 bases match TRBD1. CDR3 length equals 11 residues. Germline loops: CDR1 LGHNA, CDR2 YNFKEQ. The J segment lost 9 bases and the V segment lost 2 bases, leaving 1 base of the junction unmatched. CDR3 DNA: TGTGCCAGCAGCCAACAGGGGGTGCAGTACTTC. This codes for CASSQQGVQYF.

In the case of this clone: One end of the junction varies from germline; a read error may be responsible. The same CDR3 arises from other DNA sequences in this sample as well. CDR3 sequence reads: CASTQSRQRSNSPLHF. As DNA, the CDR3 is TGTGCCAGCACCCAAAGCCGCCAGAGGAGTAATTCCCCCCTCCACTTT. The rearrangement uses TRBV7-2 and TRBJ1-6; D ambiguous. The CDR3 loop spans 16 amino acids. Per germline, CDR1 SGHTA and CDR2 FQGNSA.

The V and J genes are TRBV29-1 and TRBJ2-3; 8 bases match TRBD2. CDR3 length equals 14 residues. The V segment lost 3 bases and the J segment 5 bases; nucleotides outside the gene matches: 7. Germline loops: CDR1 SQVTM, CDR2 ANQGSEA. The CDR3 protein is CSVDRAGARDTQYF. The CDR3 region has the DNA TGCAGCGTTGACCGAGCGGGGGCCCGAGATACGCAGTATTTT.

The CDR3 protein is CASSESQGGGGYTF. CDR3 DNA: TGTGCCAGCAGTGAATCTCAGGGAGGAGGCGGCTACACCTTC. This chain uses TRBV2 with TRBJ1-2, with D perhaps matching TRBD1 (5 bases). V shed 2 bases and J shed 8 bases, with 15 bases lying between them. CDR3 size: 14 residues. Germline CDR1 reads SNHLY; CDR2 reads FYNNEI.

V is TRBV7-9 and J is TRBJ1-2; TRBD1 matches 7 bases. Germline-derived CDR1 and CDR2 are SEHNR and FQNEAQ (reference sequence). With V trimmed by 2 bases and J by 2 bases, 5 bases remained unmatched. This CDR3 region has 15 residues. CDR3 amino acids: CASSLLWDSNYGYTF. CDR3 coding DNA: TGTGCCAGCAGCTTACTATGGGACAGCAACTATGGCTACACCTTC.

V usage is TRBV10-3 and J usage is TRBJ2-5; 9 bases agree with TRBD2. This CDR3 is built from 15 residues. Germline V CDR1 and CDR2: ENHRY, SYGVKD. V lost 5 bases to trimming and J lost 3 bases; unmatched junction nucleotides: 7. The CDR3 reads CAISLRLAVEETQYF. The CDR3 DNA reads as TGTGCCATCAGTCTTCGACTAGCGGTTGAAGAGACCCAGTACTTC.

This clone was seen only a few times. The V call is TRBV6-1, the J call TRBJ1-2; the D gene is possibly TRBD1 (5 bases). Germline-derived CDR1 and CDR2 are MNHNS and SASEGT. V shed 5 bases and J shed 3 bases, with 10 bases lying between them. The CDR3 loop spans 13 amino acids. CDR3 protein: CASSKDNHYGYTF. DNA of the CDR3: TGTGCCAGCAGTAAGGACAATCACTATGGCTACACCTTC.

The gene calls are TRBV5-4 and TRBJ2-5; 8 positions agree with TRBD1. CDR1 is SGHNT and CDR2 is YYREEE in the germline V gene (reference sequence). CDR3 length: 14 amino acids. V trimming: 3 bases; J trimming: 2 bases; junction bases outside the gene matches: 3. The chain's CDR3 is CASSSGQGQETQYF. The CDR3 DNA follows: TGTGCCAGCAGCTCCGGACAGGGACAAGAGACCCAGTACTTC.